The entry that follows covers one TCR beta chain sequence. The target antigen is unknown. These data come from a study of blood T cells in healthy people across ages. General study points: TCR beta diversity per million T cells fell roughly linearly with age. Conclusively comparing naive with antigen-experienced cells was impossible with unsorted PBMCs.

For the second PCR, which ran for about 7 to 11 cycles, a sample-barcoded 5' primer and a J-beta primer mix were used. Each CDR3 protein is one row after TCRdb ran MiXCR on the 5' RACE reads. The sample has 1.2 million to 1.5 million distinct CDR3 sequences, 59% seen once. This CDR3 has 15 amino acids. Looked up from germline, CDR1 is DFQATT and CDR2 is SNEGSKA (reference sequence). V was pared by 6 bases and J by 6 bases, with 11 bases of the junction left unmatched. This chain connects TRBV20-1 to TRBJ2-2, with 9 bases that match TRBD2. The TCR originated in a young man in good health. The sequenced sample was blood. CDR3 protein: CSAARRGGSSGELFF. CDR3 nucleotide sequence: TGCAGTGCGGCGAGGCGGGGGGGAAGCTCCGGGGAGCTGTTTTTT.